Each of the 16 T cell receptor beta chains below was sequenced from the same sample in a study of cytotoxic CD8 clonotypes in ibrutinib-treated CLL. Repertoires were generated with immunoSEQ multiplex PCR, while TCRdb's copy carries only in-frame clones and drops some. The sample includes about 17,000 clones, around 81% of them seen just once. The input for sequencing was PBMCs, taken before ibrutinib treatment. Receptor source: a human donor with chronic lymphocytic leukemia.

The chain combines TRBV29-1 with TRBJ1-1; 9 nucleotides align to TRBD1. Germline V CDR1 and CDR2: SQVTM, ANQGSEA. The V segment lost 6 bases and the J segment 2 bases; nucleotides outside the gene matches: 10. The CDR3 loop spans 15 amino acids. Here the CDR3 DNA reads TGCAGCGTAGAGATACCGGGACAGGGAAACACTGAAGCTTTCTTT. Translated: CSVEIPGQGNTEAFF.

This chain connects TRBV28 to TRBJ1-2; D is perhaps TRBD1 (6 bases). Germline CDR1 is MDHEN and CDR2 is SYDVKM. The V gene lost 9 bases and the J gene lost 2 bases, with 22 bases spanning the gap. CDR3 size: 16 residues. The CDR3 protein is CASLPARGAQNYGYTF. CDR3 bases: TGTGCCAGTCTACCAGCGAGGGGGGCGCAAAACTATGGCTACACCTTC.

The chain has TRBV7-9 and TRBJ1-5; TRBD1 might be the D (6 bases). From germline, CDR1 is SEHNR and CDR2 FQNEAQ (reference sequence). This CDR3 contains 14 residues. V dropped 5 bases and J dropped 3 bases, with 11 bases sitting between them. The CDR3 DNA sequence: TGTGCCAGCAGCCAAACAGGGTTCAATCAGCCCCAGCATTTT. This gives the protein CASSQTGFNQPQHF.

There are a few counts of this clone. This CDR3 is CASSGDGWNTGELFF. CDR3 DNA sequence: TGCGCCAGCAGTGGGGACGGCTGGAACACCGGGGAGCTGTTTTTT. The chain joins TRBV10-1 to TRBJ2-2; possibly TRBD1 or TRBD2 for D (5 bases each). V was trimmed by 4 bases and J by 1 base, leaving 10 bases between them. The CDR3 totals 15 residues. Germline V gene lookup returns CDR1 WNHNN and CDR2 SYGVQD (reference sequence).

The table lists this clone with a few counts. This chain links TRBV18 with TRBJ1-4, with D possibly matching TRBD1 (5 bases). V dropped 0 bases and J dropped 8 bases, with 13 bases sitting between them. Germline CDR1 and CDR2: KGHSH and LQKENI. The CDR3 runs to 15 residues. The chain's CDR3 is CASSPPAQGGEKLFF. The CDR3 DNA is TGTGCCAGCTCACCACCGGCCCAGGGAGGCGAAAAACTGTTTTTT.

The CDR3 DNA reads TGTGCCATCAGCCCGGGACAAAGCTCTGGGGCCAACGTCCTGACTTTC. It yields the protein CAISPGQSSGANVLTF. The chain joins TRBV10-3 to TRBJ2-6, with D possibly TRBD1 on 6 matching bases. The germline V and J ends were trimmed by 6 bases and 0 bases, with 12 bases remaining between them. CDR3 length: 16 amino acids. The V gene's germline CDR1 is ENHRY and CDR2 SYGVKD.

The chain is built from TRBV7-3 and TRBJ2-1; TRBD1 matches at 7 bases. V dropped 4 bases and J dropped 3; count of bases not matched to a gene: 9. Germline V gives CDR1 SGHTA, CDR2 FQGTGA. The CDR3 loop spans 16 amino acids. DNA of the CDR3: TGTGCCAGCAGCTCGCTACAGGGACAGATCTACAATGAGCAGTTCTTC. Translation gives CASSSLQGQIYNEQFF.

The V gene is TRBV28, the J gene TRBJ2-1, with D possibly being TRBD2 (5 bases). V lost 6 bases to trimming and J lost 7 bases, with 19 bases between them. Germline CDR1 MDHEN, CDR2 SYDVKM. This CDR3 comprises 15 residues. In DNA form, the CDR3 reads TGTGCCAGCAGCCCTCCGAATCGACCGGGGAATGAGCAGTTCTTC. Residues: CASSPPNRPGNEQFF.

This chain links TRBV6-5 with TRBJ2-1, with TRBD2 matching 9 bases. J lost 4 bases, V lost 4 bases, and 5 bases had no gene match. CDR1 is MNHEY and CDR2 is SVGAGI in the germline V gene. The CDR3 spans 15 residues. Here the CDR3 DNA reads TGTGCCAGCAGTTTAGCGGGAGCGGGATACAATGAGCAGTTCTTC. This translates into CASSLAGAGYNEQFF.

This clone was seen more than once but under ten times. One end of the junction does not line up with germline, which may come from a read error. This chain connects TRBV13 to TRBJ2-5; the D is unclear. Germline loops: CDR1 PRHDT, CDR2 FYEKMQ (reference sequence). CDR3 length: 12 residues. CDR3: CASSLNQETQYF. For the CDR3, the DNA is TGTGCCAGCAGCTTAAACCAGGAGACCCAGTACTTC.

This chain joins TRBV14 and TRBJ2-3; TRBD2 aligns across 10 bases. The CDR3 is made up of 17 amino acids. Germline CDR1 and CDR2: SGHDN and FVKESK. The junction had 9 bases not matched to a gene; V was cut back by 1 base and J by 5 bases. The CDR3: CASSQALAGDFQDTQYF. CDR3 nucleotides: TGTGCCAGCAGCCAAGCCCTAGCGGGAGATTTTCAAGATACGCAGTATTTT.

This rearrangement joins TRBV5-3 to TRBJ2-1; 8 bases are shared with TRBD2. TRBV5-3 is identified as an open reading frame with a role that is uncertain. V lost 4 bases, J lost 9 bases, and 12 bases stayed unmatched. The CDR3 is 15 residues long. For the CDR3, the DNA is TGTGCCAGAAGCCCTACTGGACTAGCTCACACTGAGCAGTTCTTC. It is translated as CARSPTGLAHTEQFF.

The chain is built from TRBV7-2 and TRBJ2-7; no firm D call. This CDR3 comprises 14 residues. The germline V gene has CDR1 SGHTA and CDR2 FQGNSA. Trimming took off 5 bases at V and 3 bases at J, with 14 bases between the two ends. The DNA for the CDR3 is TGTGCCAGCAGCCCTGGGTTTTCCTTCTACGAGCAGTACTTC. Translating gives CASSPGFSFYEQYF.

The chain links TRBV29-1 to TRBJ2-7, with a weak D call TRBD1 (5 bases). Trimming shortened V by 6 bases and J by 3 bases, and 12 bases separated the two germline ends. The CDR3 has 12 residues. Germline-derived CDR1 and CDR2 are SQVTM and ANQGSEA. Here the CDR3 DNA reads TGCAGCGTGGCCTGGGGCTACTACGAGCAGTACTTC. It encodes CSVAWGYYEQYF.

CDR3 sequence reads: CASSPPGLAGDTQYF. CDR3 DNA: TGTGCCAGCAGCCCTCCGGGACTAGCGGGAGATACGCAGTATTTT. The rearrangement joins TRBV7-9 to TRBJ2-3; TRBD2 agrees at 12 bases. V shed 5 bases and J 5 bases; nucleotides not matched to a gene: 5. The CDR3 sequence is 15 residues long. Germline lookup yields CDR1 SEHNR and CDR2 FQNEAQ (reference sequence).

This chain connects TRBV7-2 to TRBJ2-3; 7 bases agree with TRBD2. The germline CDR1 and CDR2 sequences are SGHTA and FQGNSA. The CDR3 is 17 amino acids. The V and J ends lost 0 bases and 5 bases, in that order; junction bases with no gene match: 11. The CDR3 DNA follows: TGTGCCAGCAGCTTAGCAACGACTAGCCGGGAGGTAGATACGCAGTATTTT. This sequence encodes CASSLATTSREVDTQYF. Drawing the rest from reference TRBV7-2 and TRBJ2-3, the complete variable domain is GAGVSQSPSNKVTEKGKDVELRCDPISGHTALYWYRQSLGQGLEFLIYFQGNSAPDKSGLPSDRFSAERTGGSVSTLTIQRTQQEDSAVYLCASSLATTSREVDTQYFGPGTRLTVL.